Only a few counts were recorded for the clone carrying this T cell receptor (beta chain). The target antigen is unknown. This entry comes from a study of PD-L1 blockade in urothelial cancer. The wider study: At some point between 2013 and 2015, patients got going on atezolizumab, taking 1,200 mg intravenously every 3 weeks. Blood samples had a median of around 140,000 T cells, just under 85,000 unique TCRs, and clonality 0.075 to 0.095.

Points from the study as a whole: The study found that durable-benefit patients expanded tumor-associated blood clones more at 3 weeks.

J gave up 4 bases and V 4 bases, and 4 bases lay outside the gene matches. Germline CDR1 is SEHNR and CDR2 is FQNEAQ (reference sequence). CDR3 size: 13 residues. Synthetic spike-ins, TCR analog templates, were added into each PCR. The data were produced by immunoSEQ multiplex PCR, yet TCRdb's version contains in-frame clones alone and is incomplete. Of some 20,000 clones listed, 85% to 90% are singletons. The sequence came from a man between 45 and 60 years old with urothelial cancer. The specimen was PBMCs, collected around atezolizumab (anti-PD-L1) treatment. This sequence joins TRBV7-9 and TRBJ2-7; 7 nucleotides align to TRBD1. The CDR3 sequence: CASSSGTEYEQYF. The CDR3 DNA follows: TGTGCCAGCAGCTCCGGGACAGAATACGAGCAGTACTTC.